This T cell receptor beta chain comes out of a study of breast tumors, draining lymph nodes, adjacent tissues listed by TCRdb under 2016. Looking at the study overall: TCR beta repertoires were compared across tumor, adjacent nontumor tissue and axillary lymph nodes obtained from breast cancer patients. The study was designed to assess the relationships and possible T-cell exchange between tumor, surrounding tissue and draining lymph node repertoires in human breast cancer. What the study reported, not specific to this receptor: Tumor and nontumor tissue repertoires were found to be significantly more similar in luminal-like than in basal-like breast cancer. The study presented the conclusion that tumor T cells originate in lymph nodes as consistent with a hypothesis, not as something directly demonstrated. The data were judged consistent with most tumor T cells deriving from the lymph node and then expanding within tumor tissue. Tumors showed preferential V and J gene usage, and their T-cell repertoire diversity fell below that of lymph nodes yet above that of nontumor tissue.

Reading the germline V gene (reference sequence) gives CDR1 LNHDA and CDR2 SQIVND. From its cysteine to its phenylalanine, the CDR3 spans 20 amino acids. Just CDR3 DNA is preserved here, 60 bases in frame from base 1. With respect to this clonotype: The antigen it binds to is not known. Compared with germline, one end of the junction differs, possibly owing to a read error.

Lymph node samples were obtained from the axillary draining lymph nodes of breast cancer patients. TCRdb names Illumina HiSeq 2000 as the instrument used. TCR beta chain libraries were generated through multiplex PCR amplification. The amplified TCR beta chain products were analyzed by high-throughput sequencing. The public reads were reanalyzed by TCRdb: fastp trimming at Q25, MiXCR alignment, in-frame beta chains only. Rows are unified per CDR3 protein, each entry keeping the most common DNA and genes. The sample table contains about 170,000 distinct CDR3 sequences; only one count was recorded for around a third of them. The top ten clonotypes cover about 3.7% of the sample.

The source material was axillary lymph node tissue. The sequence joins TRBV19 to TRBJ2-3, with 16 central nucleotides matching TRBD2. The sequence derives from a female donor with breast cancer. Some clones in this sample may be carry-over from other donors' samples. The CDR3 reads as follows: CANSIGRGLAGGKSTDTQYF. The nucleotide sequence reads as follows: TGTGCCAATAGTATAGGTCGGGGACTAGCGGGGGGGAAGAGCACAGATACACAGTATTTT.